Listed here are 19 T cell receptor beta chains from one sample, sequenced in a study of blood T cell repertoires in COVID-19. TCRdb keeps only in-frame clones here, not all; method: immunoSEQ multiplex PCR. Of about 160,000 clones in the sample, 85% were seen once. Source material: peripheral blood. The receptors were sampled from a human donor with acute or convalescent COVID-19. The donor label of this sample is uncertain.

J is TRBJ1-5 and V is TRBV29-1; weak D call: TRBD1 (5 bases). Germline-derived CDR1 and CDR2 are SQVTM and ANQGSEA. The CDR3 has 12 residues. The germline V and J ends were trimmed by 4 bases and 3 bases, with 7 bases remaining between them. As DNA, the CDR3 is TGCAGCGTTGGGGGGGACAATCAGCCCCAGCATTTT. Residues: CSVGGDNQPQHF.

This rearrangement joins TRBV5-1 to TRBJ1-2; D gene ambiguous. Per germline, CDR1 SGHRS and CDR2 YFSETQ. The V end lost 4 bases, the J end lost 3 bases, and 16 bases lay between the germline ends. This CDR3 has 15 amino acids. The CDR3 DNA follows: TGCGCCAGCAGCCCCTTAGGCGGGAGGGACTATGGCTACACCTTC. This gives the protein CASSPLGGRDYGYTF.

This chain connects TRBV15 to TRBJ1-1; a possible D gene is TRBD1 (6 bases). CDR1 LNHNV and CDR2 YYDKDF come from the germline V gene (reference sequence). The CDR3 is 12 residues long. V lost 5 bases, J lost 6 bases, and 10 bases lay in between. The CDR3 DNA follows: TGTGCCACCAGCGGTACAGGGCCTGAAGCTTTCTTT. It translates to CATSGTGPEAFF. Drawing the rest from reference TRBV15 and TRBJ1-1, the complete variable domain is DAMVIQNPRYQVTQFGKPVTLSCSQTLNHNVMYWYQQKSSQAPKLLFHYYDKDFNNEADTPDNFQSRRPNTSFCFLDIRSPGLGDTAMYLCATSGTGPEAFFGQGTRLTVV.

This rearrangement joins TRBV18 to TRBJ1-5; 7 positions match TRBD1. This CDR3 has 17 residues. J lost 2 bases, V lost 4 bases, and 11 bases had no gene match. Germline V gene data show CDR1 as KGHSH and CDR2 as LQKENI. The CDR3 DNA is TGTGCCAGCTCACTCCGTGATTCAGGGGGTGGCAATCAGCCCCAGCATTTT. Encoded protein: CASSLRDSGGGNQPQHF.

The chain joins TRBV7-2 to TRBJ2-3; D perhaps matches TRBD2 (6 bases). Germline CDR1 reads SGHTA; CDR2 reads FQGNSA. The CDR3 totals 13 residues. Trimming stripped 4 bases from V and 6 bases from J, with 11 bases between. The CDR3 sequence is CASSYQEGDTQYF. In DNA, the CDR3 is TGTGCCAGCAGCTACCAGGAGGGGGATACGCAGTATTTT.

This chain links TRBV2 with TRBJ1-6, with 7 bases lining up with TRBD1. Germline values: CDR1 SNHLY, CDR2 FYNNEI. This CDR3 spans 13 amino acids. Trimming at V came to 5 bases and at J to 9 bases, leaving 4 bases not matched to a gene. The CDR3 protein is CASSLTGSSPLHF. The CDR3 DNA follows: TGTGCCAGCAGTTTGACAGGGTCTTCACCCCTCCACTTT.

The rearrangement uses TRBV7-2 and TRBJ1-3; the D is unclear. The germline V and J ends were trimmed by 4 bases and 0 bases, with 10 bases remaining between them. This CDR3 region has 15 residues. Germline lookup yields CDR1 SGHTA and CDR2 FQGNSA. In DNA form, the CDR3 reads TGTGCCAGCAGCTCCTGGACTCTCTCTGGAAACACCATATATTTT. It codes for CASSSWTLSGNTIYF. Together with reference TRBV7-2 and TRBJ1-3, the CDR3 gives the full variable domain: GAGVSQSPSNKVTEKGKDVELRCDPISGHTALYWYRQSLGQGLEFLIYFQGNSAPDKSGLPSDRFSAERTGGSVSTLTIQRTQQEDSAVYLCASSSWTLSGNTIYFGEGSWLTVV.

This chain connects TRBV28 to TRBJ1-1; D ambiguous. The CDR3 extends over 16 amino acids. CDR1 and CDR2 (germline): MDHEN, SYDVKM. Deletions cut 4 bases from V and 0 bases from J, with 15 bases between. Here the CDR3 reads CASSSRRERLNTEAFF. CDR3 bases: TGTGCCAGCAGTTCCCGCCGGGAGAGGTTGAACACTGAAGCTTTCTTT.

This chain connects TRBV28 to TRBJ2-7; D gene unclear. The germline V and J ends were trimmed by 3 bases and 4 bases, with 13 bases remaining between them. Germline V CDR1 and CDR2: MDHEN, SYDVKM. This CDR3 region has 14 residues. The CDR3 region has the DNA TGTGCCAGCAGTTTCTCGGGTTACGAATACGAGCAGTACTTC. The encoded protein is CASSFSGYEYEQYF.

The chain joins TRBV6-5 to TRBJ2-7; D gene unclear. CDR1 MNHEY and CDR2 SVGAGI come from the germline V gene. The V end was cut by 7 bases, the J end by 2 bases, with 12 bases between. CDR3 length: 13 amino acids. In nucleotides, the CDR3 is TGTGCCAGCACCCAGACTGGAACCTACGAGCAGTACTTC. Translating it yields CASTQTGTYEQYF.

The J gene is TRBJ2-2, the V gene TRBV5-4; 7 bases fit TRBD1. Germline V gene lookup returns CDR1 SGHNT and CDR2 YYREEE (reference sequence). This CDR3 spans 15 amino acids. The J segment lost 10 bases and the V segment lost 0 bases, leaving 9 bases of the junction unmatched. The CDR3, as DNA: TGTGCCAGCAGCTTGGGAGGGACAGTCCAAGAGGAGCTGTTTTTT. Residues: CASSLGGTVQEELFF.

This chain joins TRBV11-1 and TRBJ2-7, with 8 bases matching TRBD1. The CDR3 contains 15 residues. The V and J ends lost 5 bases and 3 bases, in that order; junction bases with no gene match: 9. CDR1 and CDR2 from the germline V gene are SGHAT and FQDESV (reference sequence). The chain's CDR3 is CASSPDRGGVYEQYF. The CDR3 DNA follows: TGTGCCAGCAGCCCTGACAGGGGAGGTGTCTACGAGCAGTACTTC.

This clone was seen a single time. The V and J genes are TRBV19 and TRBJ2-3; a possible D gene is TRBD2 (6 bases). Germline assignment: CDR1 LNHDA and CDR2 SQIVND (reference sequence). The V and J ends lost 1 base and 7 bases respectively, with 9 bases between them. The CDR3 contains 13 residues. For the CDR3, the DNA is TGTGCCAGTAGTATAGGGACTACTTATACGCAGTATTTT. As protein: CASSIGTTYTQYF.

This chain joins TRBV2 and TRBJ1-2; 10 nucleotides align to TRBD1. The CDR3 is 15 amino acids. Trimming took 6 bases from V and 6 from J; bases not matched to a gene: 10. Germline CDR1 is SNHLY and CDR2 is FYNNEI. This chain's CDR3 is CASRGLTGGKDGYTF. CDR3 bases: TGTGCCAGCAGGGGATTGACAGGGGGCAAAGATGGCTACACCTTC.

The chain joins TRBV7-9 to TRBJ2-7, with TRBD2 as a possible D gene (5 bases). Between the trimmed V and J ends, which lost 4 bases and 4 bases, there was a span of 20 bases. The CDR3 length is 16 residues. Germline V gene sequence: CDR1 SEHNR, CDR2 FQNEAQ (reference sequence). CDR3 DNA: TGTGCCAGCAGCTCACTCCGGGGTCAGTCCTATTACGAGCAGTACTTC. Protein product: CASSSLRGQSYYEQYF.

The CDR3: CASSWGQGEAFF. For the CDR3, the DNA is TGTGCCAGCAGTTGGGGACAGGGGGAAGCTTTCTTT. The chain recombines TRBV28 with TRBJ1-1, with 10 bases fitting TRBD1. With V trimmed by 4 bases and J by 8 bases, 1 base remained unmatched. The length of the CDR3 is 12 residues. Looked up from germline, CDR1 is MDHEN and CDR2 is SYDVKM.

This clone showed up just once. The rearrangement uses TRBV5-4 and TRBJ2-3; 8 bases match TRBD2. V was clipped by 0 bases and J by 0 bases; unmatched bases: 0. This CDR3 contains 15 residues. Looked up from germline, CDR1 is SGHNT and CDR2 is YYREEE (reference sequence). The CDR3 DNA follows: TGTGCCAGCAGCTTGGTAGCGGGGAGCACAGATACGCAGTATTTT. Protein sequence: CASSLVAGSTDTQYF.

This chain connects TRBV19 to TRBJ2-2, with a possible D match to TRBD2 (6 bases). This CDR3 spans 15 amino acids. V lost 5 bases and J lost 7, with 17 bases in between. Germline CDR1 is LNHDA and CDR2 is SQIVND (reference sequence). The chain's CDR3 is CASSSPGLRGGELFF. In DNA, the CDR3 is TGTGCCAGTAGTTCTCCGGGACTTAGGGGCGGGGAGCTGTTTTTT.

The chain has TRBV10-2 and TRBJ2-3; TRBD2 aligns across 13 bases. The CDR3 contains 16 residues. With V trimmed by 2 bases and J by 4 bases, 3 bases remained unmatched. Germline assignment: CDR1 WSHSY and CDR2 SAAADI. CDR3 in DNA: TGCGCCAGCAGTGAGCCGGGACTAGCGGGGTCAGATACGCAGTATTTT. Amino acids: CASSEPGLAGSDTQYF.